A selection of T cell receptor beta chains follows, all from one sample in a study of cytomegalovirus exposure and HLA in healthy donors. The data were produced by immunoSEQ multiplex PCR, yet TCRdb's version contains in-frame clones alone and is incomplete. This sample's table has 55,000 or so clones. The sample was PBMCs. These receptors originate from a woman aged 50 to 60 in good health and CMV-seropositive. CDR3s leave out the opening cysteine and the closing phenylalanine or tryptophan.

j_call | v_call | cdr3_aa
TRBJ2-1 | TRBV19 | ASTPRGRGRGTHNEQF
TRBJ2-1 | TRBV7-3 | ASTQGPGQGEQF
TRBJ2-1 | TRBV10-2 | ASRGGGDNEQF
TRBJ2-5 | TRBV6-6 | ASSYLILETQY
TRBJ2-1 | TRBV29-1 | SVTKPNEQF
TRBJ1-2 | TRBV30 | ACPGTLYGYT
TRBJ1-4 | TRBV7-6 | ASSLISGGSEKLF
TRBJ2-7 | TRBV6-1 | ASSEGVGLVYEQY
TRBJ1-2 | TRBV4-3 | ASSQELQGIYGYT
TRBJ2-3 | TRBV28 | ASSFLNTQY
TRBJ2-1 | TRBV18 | ASSPSRGLEQF
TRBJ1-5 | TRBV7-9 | ASSLGTDSNQPQH
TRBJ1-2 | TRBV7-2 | ASSLGTVNYGYT
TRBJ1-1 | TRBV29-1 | SVDRGMNTEAF
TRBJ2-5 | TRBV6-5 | ASSYGSQETQY
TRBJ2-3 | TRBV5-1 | ASSLTADTQY
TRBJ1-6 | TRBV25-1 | ASRATGQWSSPLH
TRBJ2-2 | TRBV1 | TSSQDWRLAALKNTGELF
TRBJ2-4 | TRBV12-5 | ASGARGAKNIQY
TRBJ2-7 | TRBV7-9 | ASSLAHRTREQY
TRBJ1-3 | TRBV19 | ASSNFPGYSGNTIY
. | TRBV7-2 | ASTTLYEQY
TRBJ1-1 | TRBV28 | ASRPNDRMNTEAF
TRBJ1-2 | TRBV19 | ASTSARGPYGYT
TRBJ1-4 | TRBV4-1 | ASSHSLFVGTDNEKLF
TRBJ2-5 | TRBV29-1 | SVLVSQETQY
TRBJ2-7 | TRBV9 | ASSVGGPSGTNHYEQY
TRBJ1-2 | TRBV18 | ASSPDSLTNYGYT
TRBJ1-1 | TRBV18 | ASSPGGSNRNTEAF